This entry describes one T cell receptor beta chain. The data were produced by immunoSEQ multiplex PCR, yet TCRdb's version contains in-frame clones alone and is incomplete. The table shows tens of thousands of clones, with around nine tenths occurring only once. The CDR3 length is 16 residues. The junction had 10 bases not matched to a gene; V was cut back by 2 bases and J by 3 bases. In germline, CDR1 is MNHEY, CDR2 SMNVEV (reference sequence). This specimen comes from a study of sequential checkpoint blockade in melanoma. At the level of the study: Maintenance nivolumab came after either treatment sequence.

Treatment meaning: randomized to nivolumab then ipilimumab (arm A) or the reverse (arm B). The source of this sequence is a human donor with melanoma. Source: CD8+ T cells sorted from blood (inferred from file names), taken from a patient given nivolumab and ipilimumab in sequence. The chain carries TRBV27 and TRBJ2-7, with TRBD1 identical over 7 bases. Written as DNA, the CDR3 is TGTGCCAGCAGTTTACACCCGGGACAGACTAACTACGAGCAGTACTTC. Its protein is CASSLHPGQTNYEQYF.